This T cell receptor (beta chain) was captured in a study of T cell responses to AZD1222 COVID-19 vaccine. Study-level results: White British people made up most donors, females outnumbered males, and clonal diversity was possibly underestimated.

Trimming took off 1 base at V and 7 bases at J, with 11 bases between the two ends. The CDR3 consists of 14 residues. The V gene's germline CDR1 is LNHNV and CDR2 YYDKDF (reference sequence). On this clone: As yet, its antigen is unknown.

TCRdb's copy holds only in-frame clones and misses some; the assay was immunoSEQ multiplex PCR. The sample records 120,000 or so clones, about nine tenths being singletons. The V and J genes are TRBV15 and TRBJ1-5; D uncertain. This receptor was taken from an adult in good health. The starting material was peripheral blood, obtained on day 0 of AZD1222 vaccination. The CDR3 reads CATSRVGSPQPQHF. The CDR3 DNA reads as TGTGCCACCAGCAGAGTAGGATCTCCCCAGCCCCAGCATTTT.